The next 4 T cell receptor beta chains were all read from a single sample in a study of CD8 T cells in Susac syndrome. Random hexamers were used to reverse transcribe an amount of 0.5 to 1 ug RNA. From the immunoSEQ multiplex PCR reads, TCRdb called clonotypes with MiXCR, one entry per CDR3 protein. Found here are about 190,000 distinct CDR3 sequences, roughly 95% of them singletons; the top ten hold 0.098%. The sequenced sample was CD4+ T cells from PBMCs. The receptors were gathered from a human donor with Susac syndrome.

The chain couples TRBV5-1 to TRBJ1-4; 7 positions match TRBD1. Germline CDR1 and CDR2: SGHRS and YFSETQ. This CDR3 has 16 residues. Trimming at V came to 4 bases and at J to 0 bases, leaving 6 bases not matched to a gene. The CDR3 DNA reads TGCGCCAGCAGCAACCAGGGGGGGGCAACTAATGAAAAACTGTTTTTT. The encoded protein is CASSNQGGATNEKLFF.

The V and J genes are TRBV7-9 and TRBJ1-2; 8 bases agree with TRBD1. Trimming took 6 bases from V and 8 from J; bases not matched to a gene: 8. The CDR3 sequence is 13 residues long. Germline V lookup: CDR1 SEHNR, CDR2 FQNEAQ (reference sequence). CDR3 residues: CASSYGQGEGYTF. DNA of the CDR3: TGTGCCAGCAGTTATGGACAGGGTGAAGGCTACACCTTC. Complete variable domain (other parts from reference TRBV7-9 and TRBJ1-2): DTGVSQNPRHKITKRGQNVTFRCDPISEHNRLYWYRQTLGQGPEFLTYFQNEAQLEKSRLLSDRFSAERPKGSFSTLEIQRTEQGDSAMYLCASSYGQGEGYTFGSGTRLTVV.

The CDR3 region has the DNA TGTGCCAGCAGCCAAAGGAGGCTAGCGGGGGGTCTCTACGAGCAGTACTTC. This gives the protein CASSQRRLAGGLYEQYF. The chain employs TRBV3-1 and TRBJ2-7, with TRBD2 matching 11 bases. V shed 2 bases, J shed 3 bases, and the junction held 9 bases outside the gene matches. The germline V gene encodes CDR1 LGHDT and CDR2 YNNKEL (reference sequence). The CDR3 has 17 residues.

CDR3 protein: CASSQGQINTEAFF. The CDR3 coding sequence is TGTGCCAGCAGCCAAGGACAAATCAACACTGAAGCTTTCTTT. The chain has TRBV14 and TRBJ1-1; D unclear. Germline CDR1 reads SGHDN; CDR2 reads FVKESK. Deletions cut 1 base from V and 2 bases from J, with 8 bases between. The CDR3 consists of 14 residues.